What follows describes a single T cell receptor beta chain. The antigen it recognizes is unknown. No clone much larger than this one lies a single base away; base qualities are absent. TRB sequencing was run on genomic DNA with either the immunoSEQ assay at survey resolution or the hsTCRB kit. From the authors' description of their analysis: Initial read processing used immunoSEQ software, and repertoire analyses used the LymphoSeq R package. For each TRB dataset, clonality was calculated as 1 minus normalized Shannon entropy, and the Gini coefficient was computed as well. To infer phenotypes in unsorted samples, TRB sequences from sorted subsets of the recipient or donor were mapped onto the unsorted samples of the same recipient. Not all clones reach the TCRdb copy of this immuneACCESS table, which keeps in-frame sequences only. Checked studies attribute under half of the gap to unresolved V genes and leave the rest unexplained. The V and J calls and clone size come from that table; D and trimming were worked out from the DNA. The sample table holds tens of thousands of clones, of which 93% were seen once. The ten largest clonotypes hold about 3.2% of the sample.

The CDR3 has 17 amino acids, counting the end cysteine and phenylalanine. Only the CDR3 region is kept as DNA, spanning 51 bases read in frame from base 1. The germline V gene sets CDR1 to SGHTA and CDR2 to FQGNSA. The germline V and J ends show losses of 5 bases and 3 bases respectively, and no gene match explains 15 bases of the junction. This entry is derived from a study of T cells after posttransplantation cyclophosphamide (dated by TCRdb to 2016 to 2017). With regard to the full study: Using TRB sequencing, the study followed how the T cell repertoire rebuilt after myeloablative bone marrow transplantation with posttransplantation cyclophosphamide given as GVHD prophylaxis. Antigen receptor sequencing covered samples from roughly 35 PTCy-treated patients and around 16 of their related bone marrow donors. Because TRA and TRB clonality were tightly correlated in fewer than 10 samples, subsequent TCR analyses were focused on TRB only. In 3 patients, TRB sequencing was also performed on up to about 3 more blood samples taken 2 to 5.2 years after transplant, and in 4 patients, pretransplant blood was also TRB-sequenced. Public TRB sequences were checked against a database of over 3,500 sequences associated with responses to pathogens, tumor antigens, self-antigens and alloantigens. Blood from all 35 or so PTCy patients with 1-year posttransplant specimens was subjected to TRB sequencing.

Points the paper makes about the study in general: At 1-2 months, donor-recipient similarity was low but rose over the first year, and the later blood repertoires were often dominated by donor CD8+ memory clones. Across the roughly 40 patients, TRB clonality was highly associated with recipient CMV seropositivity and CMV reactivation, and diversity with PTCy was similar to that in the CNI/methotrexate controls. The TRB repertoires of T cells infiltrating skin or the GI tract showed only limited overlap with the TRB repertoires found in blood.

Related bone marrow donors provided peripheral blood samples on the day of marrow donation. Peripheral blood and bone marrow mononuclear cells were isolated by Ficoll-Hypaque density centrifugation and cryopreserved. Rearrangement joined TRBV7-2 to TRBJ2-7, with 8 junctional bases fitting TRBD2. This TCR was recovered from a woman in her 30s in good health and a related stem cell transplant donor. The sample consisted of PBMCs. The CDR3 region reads CASSPPLSKRGFYEQYF. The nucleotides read TGTGCCAGCAGCCCCCCCCTCTCCAAGCGGGGGTTCTACGAGCAGTACTTC.